What follows is one T cell receptor (beta chain) and its context. There are 14 residues in the CDR3. From germline, CDR1 is LGHDT and CDR2 YNNKEL (reference sequence). Trimming pared 3 bases from V and 3 bases from J, leaving 8 bases between. The data derive from a study of T-cell reconstitution after alpha-beta-depleted transplantation in children. During its preparation, the TCRbeta library received unique molecular identifiers. In TCRdb, the PCR reads were re-called with MiXCR into one record per CDR3 protein. The sample has roughly 500,000 distinct CDR3 sequences; around 17% are singletons. The TCR originated in a human donor who donated a stem cell graft to a child with acute lymphoblastic leukemia. The source material was PBMCs from the stem cell graft donor, sampled from the stem cell graft. The gene calls are TRBV3-1 and TRBJ2-2; D is uncertain. The CDR3 loop reads CASSHNRDTGELFF. CDR3 in DNA: TGTGCCAGCAGCCACAACAGAGACACCGGGGAGCTGTTTTTT.